Detailed here is one TCR beta chain. The antigen is unknown. Included in the TCR beta cDNA libraries were unique molecular identifiers. TCRdb called the PCR reads again in MiXCR, with one record for every CDR3 protein. The sample carries some 690,000 distinct CDR3 sequences, roughly 27% recorded once. The entry originates in a study of post-analysis software for immune sequencing data. Study-level findings and limits: A handful of TRBV segments appeared more often in patients than in controls, and TRBV5-6, TRBV5-1 and TRBV20-1 were among these.

The germline V and J ends were trimmed by 6 bases and 1 base, with 21 bases remaining between them. CDR1 SGHTA and CDR2 FQGNSA come from the germline V gene. The CDR3 length is 18 residues. Sequenced material: blood. This rearrangement joins TRBV7-2 to TRBJ1-4, with D hard to call. The clonotype comes from a girl between 5 and 17 years old with multiple sclerosis. CDR3 in amino acids: CASSLAGRGSGTNEKLFF. CDR3 sequence (DNA): TGTGCCAGCAGTCTAGCGGGCCGAGGGAGTGGAACTAATGAAAAACTGTTTTTT.